What follows are 32 T cell receptor beta chains derived from one specimen sequenced in a study of blood T cells in healthy people across ages. The second PCR ran 7 to 11 cycles with a sample-barcoded 5' primer and J-beta primers. TCRdb re-derived calls from the 5' RACE reads in MiXCR, one entry per CDR3 protein. This repertoire shows about 830,000 distinct CDR3 sequences, approximately 65% found once; its top ten account for 28%. Sequenced material: blood. These receptors came from a young man in good health.

With regard to this clonotype: Mismatch with germline at one junction end may stem from a read error. The V and J genes are TRBV7-9 and TRBJ2-5, with D possibly matching TRBD1 (5 bases). The end of the DNA aligns better with TRBJ2-7, so the J call may be wrong. Germline V gene data show CDR1 as SEHNR and CDR2 as FQNEAQ (reference sequence). The CDR3 consists of 16 residues. The CDR3 loop is CSSSLGAGNSIYEQYF. CDR3 bases: TGTTCCAGCAGCCTAGGGGCAGGGAATAGTATATACGAGCAGTACTTC.

For this clonotype: Germline and junction disagree at one end, which may indicate a read error. The chain is built from TRBV20-1 and TRBJ2-7; D is unclear. Germline CDR1 is DFQATT and CDR2 is SNEGSKA (reference sequence). CDR3 size: 13 residues. The CDR3 DNA sequence: TGCAGTGCATGGGCACCGAGCTCCTGCGAGCAGTACTTC. Residues: CSAWAPSSCEQYF.

The chain carries TRBV6-5 and TRBJ2-4, with D possibly TRBD1 on 6 matching bases. The J call may be in error: the DNA end matches TRBJ2-7 better. CDR1 and CDR2 from the germline V gene are MNHEY and SVGAGI. This CDR3 is built from 12 residues. CDR3: CASSTGLHEQYF. The CDR3 bases are TGTGCCAGCAGTACAGGGCTGCACGAGCAGTACTTC.

The V call is TRBV7-2, the J call TRBJ2-6; the D gene is possibly TRBD1 (5 bases). Germline V lookup: CDR1 SGHTA, CDR2 FQGNSA. Deletions cut 5 bases from V and 4 bases from J, with 12 bases between. This CDR3 has 15 amino acids. The CDR3 DNA reads TGTGCCAGCAGCGCAGACAGTTCGGGGGCCAACGTCCTGACTTTC. This codes for CASSADSSGANVLTF.

The chain links TRBV5-1 to TRBJ2-1; 7 bases align to TRBD2. Per the germline V gene, CDR1 is SGHRS and CDR2 is YFSETQ. V lost 2 bases and J lost 2; bases outside the gene matches: 4. The CDR3 runs 15 residues. CDR3 residues: CASSFGGGTYNEQFF. The CDR3 DNA follows: TGCGCCAGCAGCTTTGGGGGGGGAACCTACAATGAGCAGTTCTTC. Drawing the rest from reference TRBV5-1 and TRBJ2-1, the complete variable domain is KAGVTQTPRYLIKTRGQQVTLSCSPISGHRSVSWYQQTPGQGLQFLFEYFSETQRNKGNFPGRFSGRQFSNSRSEMNVSTLELGDSALYLCASSFGGGTYNEQFFGPGTRLTVL.

This clonotype was seen a few times. The rearrangement joins TRBV14 to TRBJ2-5; TRBD1 matches at 7 bases. J was trimmed by 5 bases and V by 5 bases; bases with no gene match: 8. In germline, CDR1 is SGHDN, CDR2 FVKESK. This CDR3 is 14 amino acids long. The CDR3 reads CASSTRQGRETQYF. In DNA form, the CDR3 reads TGTGCCAGCAGCACTCGACAGGGCCGGGAGACCCAGTACTTC.

This clonotype occurred once. The gene calls are TRBV2 and TRBJ2-1; no clear D gene. V shed 4 bases and J shed 7 bases, with 14 bases lying between them. Per germline, CDR1 SNHLY and CDR2 FYNNEI. The CDR3 spans 14 residues. The CDR3 nucleotides read TGTGCCAGCAGTGGGGCCCTCTTTGGGAATGAGCAGTTCTTC. Translating gives CASSGALFGNEQFF.

V is TRBV29-1 and J is TRBJ1-2, with D possibly TRBD1 on 5 matching bases. CDR1 is SQVTM and CDR2 is ANQGSEA in the germline V gene. The CDR3 sequence is 14 residues long. The V gene lost 7 bases and the J gene lost 1 base, with 16 bases spanning the gap. Here the CDR3 DNA reads TGCAGCGCCTGGGGCCAGAACTATAACTATGGCTACACCTTC. Amino acid sequence: CSAWGQNYNYGYTF.

This clonotype showed up just a few times. The chain recombines TRBV15 with TRBJ2-7; either TRBD1 or TRBD2 may fit D (5 bases each). This CDR3 is built from 14 residues. Germline V gene lookup returns CDR1 LNHNV and CDR2 YYDKDF (reference sequence). The ends were cut back, 1 base at V and 3 bases at J, with 10 bases in the middle. DNA for the CDR3: TGTGCCACCAGCAGAGCGGGACCCTTCTACGAGCAGTACTTC. Translated, it gives CATSRAGPFYEQYF.

The chain joins TRBV6-6 to TRBJ2-5; D is perhaps TRBD2 (7 bases). This CDR3 is built from 15 residues. The germline V and J ends were trimmed by 7 bases and 5 bases, with 20 bases remaining between them. In germline, CDR1 is MNHNY, CDR2 SVGAGI (reference sequence). The CDR3 nucleotides read TGTGCCAGCAATTTACGGTCCAGGGGAGGGGAGACCCAGTACTTC. Protein sequence: CASNLRSRGGETQYF.

V and J are TRBV9 and TRBJ1-2; TRBD1 is a possible D gene (5 bases). With 0 bases removed from V and 2 bases from J, the gap between germline ends came to 8 bases. CDR3 length: 14 residues. From germline, CDR1 is SGDLS and CDR2 YYNGEE. CDR3 sequence reads: CASSVGRENYGYTF. Here the CDR3 DNA reads TGTGCCAGCAGCGTAGGCAGGGAAAACTATGGCTACACCTTC. The full variable domain, rest sourced from reference TRBV9 and TRBJ1-2, is DSGVTQTPKHLITATGQRVTLRCSPRSGDLSVYWYQQSLDQGLQFLIQYYNGEERAKGNILERFSAQQFPDLHSELNLSSLELGDSALYFCASSVGRENYGYTFGSGTRLTVV.

This clonotype was seen a single time. This chain joins TRBV24-1 and TRBJ1-5, with D tentatively TRBD1 (5 bases). The CDR3 contains 17 residues. Germline V gives CDR1 KGHDR, CDR2 SFDVKD. V lost 2 bases and J lost 3, with 16 bases in between. This CDR3 reads CATSDSRDLPPNQPQHF. CDR3 nucleotides: TGTGCCACCAGTGATTCCCGGGACTTACCTCCCAATCAGCCCCAGCATTTT.

The chain combines TRBV27 with TRBJ2-7; TRBD1 or TRBD2 may be the D gene (6 bases each). V lost 2 bases and J 3 bases, leaving 11 bases between the germline ends. This CDR3 has 14 residues. Germline-derived CDR1 and CDR2 are MNHEY and SMNVEV (reference sequence). The CDR3 coding sequence is TGTGCCAGCAGTTTAGTGGGGGGCGGCTACGAGCAGTACTTC. Amino acids: CASSLVGGGYEQYF.

The chain employs TRBV10-3 and TRBJ2-3, with D unresolved. Germline V gene data show CDR1 as ENHRY and CDR2 as SYGVKD. The CDR3 length is 11 residues. The V end lost 2 bases, the J end lost 6 bases, and 3 bases lay between the germline ends. The CDR3 region is CAISEQDTQYF. The CDR3 nucleotides read TGTGCCATCAGTGAGCAGGATACGCAGTATTTT.

This sequence joins TRBV28 and TRBJ1-1, with D unresolved. The germline CDR1 and CDR2 sequences are MDHEN and SYDVKM. The CDR3 contains 18 residues. Trimming pared 1 base from V and 3 bases from J, leaving 21 bases between. CDR3 sequence: CASSLSTASTLKDTEAFF. CDR3 in DNA: TGTGCCAGCAGTTTATCAACAGCTTCAACTCTCAAGGACACTGAAGCTTTCTTT.

This chain uses TRBV27 with TRBJ2-4; D possibly corresponds to TRBD1 (6 bases). Deletions cut 7 bases from V and 7 bases from J, with 11 bases between. Germline CDR1 MNHEY, CDR2 SMNVEV (reference sequence). The CDR3 sequence is 12 residues long. Here the CDR3 DNA reads TGTGCCAGCATGTCAGGGGTTAACATTCAGTACTTC. Its translation: CASMSGVNIQYF.

Written as DNA, the CDR3 is TGTGCCAGCAGCCAGGGGGCCAGTCTAAATTCACCCCTCCACTTT. This codes for CASSQGASLNSPLHF. V gene TRBV7-9 combines with J gene TRBJ1-6; 8 bases align to TRBD1. Germline trimming cut 5 bases from V and 7 bases from J; bases unmatched to any gene: 7. Germline V gives CDR1 SEHNR, CDR2 FQNEAQ (reference sequence). This CDR3 contains 15 residues.

This chain joins TRBV13 and TRBJ2-2; D is uncertain. V dropped 0 bases and J dropped 5 bases, with 4 bases sitting between them. Per germline, CDR1 PRHDT and CDR2 FYEKMQ (reference sequence). CDR3 length equals 13 residues. The CDR3 coding sequence is TGTGCCAGCAGCTTAGGGGAGACCGGGGAGCTGTTTTTT. It specifies CASSLGETGELFF.

The rearrangement links TRBV9 to TRBJ2-7; TRBD2 matches at 7 bases. V lost 0 bases, J lost 5 bases, and 11 bases stayed unmatched. The CDR3 runs 16 residues. The germline V gene has CDR1 SGDLS and CDR2 YYNGEE. The CDR3 sequence: CASSVAGGGSGDEQYF. CDR3 in DNA: TGTGCCAGCAGCGTAGCTGGCGGGGGTAGTGGTGACGAGCAGTACTTC.

This clonotype was picked up a small number of times. The chain combines TRBV10-3 with TRBJ2-3; 9 nucleotides agree with TRBD1. In germline, CDR1 is ENHRY, CDR2 SYGVKD. CDR3 length: 13 amino acids. With V trimmed by 6 bases and J by 4 bases, 2 bases remained unmatched. Here the CDR3 reads CAIRDRGADTQYF. The DNA for the CDR3 is TGTGCCATCAGGGACAGGGGAGCAGATACGCAGTATTTT.

V is TRBV6-2 or TRBV6-3 and J is TRBJ2-6, with D tentatively TRBD1 or TRBD2 (5 bases each). The CDR3 totals 17 residues. V lost 2 bases to trimming and J lost 0 bases, with 11 bases between them. Germline CDR1 and CDR2: MNHEY and SVGEGT. The CDR3 nucleotides are TGTGCCAGCAGTTACAGGGGACGGGTCTCTGGGGCCAACGTCCTGACTTTC. Residues: CASSYRGRVSGANVLTF.

The genes are TRBV20-1 and TRBJ1-4; weak D call: TRBD1 (5 bases). The CDR3 consists of 15 residues. The V gene lost 5 bases and the J gene lost 0 bases, with 13 bases spanning the gap. Germline V gives CDR1 DFQATT, CDR2 SNEGSKA (reference sequence). The CDR3 bases are TGCAGTGCTTCCGGGACCCCAGCAACTAATGAAAAACTGTTTTTT. Translated, it gives CSASGTPATNEKLFF.

This chain connects TRBV5-4 to TRBJ2-1, with TRBD2 as a possible D gene (6 bases). The CDR3 is 13 residues long. Trimming took off 3 bases at V and 4 bases at J, with 8 bases between the two ends. The V gene's germline CDR1 is SGHNT and CDR2 YYREEE (reference sequence). CDR3 sequence reads: CASSSGTYNEQFF. The CDR3 DNA sequence: TGTGCCAGCAGCTCCGGGACTTACAATGAGCAGTTCTTC.

This clonotype was seen just once. J is TRBJ2-5 and V is TRBV30; TRBD1 matches 8 bases. With the DNA end fitting TRBJ2-7 better, the J assignment may be wrong. In germline, CDR1 is GTSNPN, CDR2 SVGIG (reference sequence). This CDR3 region has 14 residues. In nucleotides, the CDR3 is TGTGCCTGGAACGTTGGGACAGGCTCTTTCGAGCAGTACTTC. This codes for CAWNVGTGSFEQYF.

This clonotype was seen only a few times. The V and J genes are TRBV2 and TRBJ2-1, with a tentative D call TRBD1 (6 bases). Germline CDR1 and CDR2: SNHLY and FYNNEI. The ends were cut back, 4 bases at V and 13 bases at J, with 11 bases in the middle. The CDR3 is made up of 11 amino acids. The CDR3 DNA sequence: TGTGCCAGCAGTGCTCCGGGACAACAGTTCTTC. It translates to CASSAPGQQFF. The whole variable domain, filled in from reference TRBV2 and TRBJ2-1, reads EPEVTQTPSHQVTQMGQEVILRCVPISNHLYFYWYRQILGQKVEFLVSFYNNEISEKSEIFDDQFSVERPDGSNFTLKIRSTKLEDSAMYFCASSAPGQQFFGPGTRLTVL.

V and J are TRBV12-3 or TRBV12-4 and TRBJ2-5, with D hard to call. V lost 5 bases and J 5 bases, leaving 9 bases between the germline ends. The CDR3 has 12 amino acids. This CDR3 is CASSNPGETQYF. Written as DNA, the CDR3 is TGTGCCAGCAGTAATCCCGGGGAGACCCAGTACTTC.

This chain connects TRBV6-1 to TRBJ1-2, with 8 bases matching TRBD1. Germline V gene lookup returns CDR1 MNHNS and CDR2 SASEGT. V lost 4 bases to trimming and J lost 3 bases; unmatched junction nucleotides: 1. CDR3 length: 13 amino acids. CDR3 sequence: CASSADRDYGYTF. The CDR3 bases are TGTGCCAGCAGTGCGGACAGGGACTATGGCTACACCTTC.

The V and J genes are TRBV28 and TRBJ2-7, with D tentatively TRBD1 (5 bases). With the DNA end fitting TRBJ2-5 better, the J assignment may be wrong. The CDR3 has 14 residues. The germline CDR1 and CDR2 sequences are MDHEN and SYDVKM. The CDR3 spells CASSEQDRPETQYF. CDR3 coding DNA: TGTGCCAGCAGTGAACAGGACCGACCGGAGACCCAGTACTTC.

This clonotype was detected a few times. The chain uses TRBV29-1 and TRBJ2-5; 12 nucleotides match TRBD2. The J call may be incorrect, as the DNA end agrees better with TRBJ2-7. This CDR3 contains 15 residues. The germline V gene encodes CDR1 SQVTM and CDR2 ANQGSEA. The CDR3 DNA reads TGCAGCGTTGACGGACTAGCGGGGAACAGCTACGAGCAGTACTTC. It encodes CSVDGLAGNSYEQYF.

The rearrangement uses TRBV24-1 and TRBJ2-1; 8 positions match TRBD1. The germline CDR1 and CDR2 sequences are KGHDR and SFDVKD. The junction had 1 base not matched to a gene; V was cut back by 8 bases and J by 5 bases. The CDR3 runs 12 residues. The CDR3 region is CATKTGDNEQFF. The CDR3 DNA reads TGTGCCACCAAGACAGGGGACAATGAGCAGTTCTTC.

Only a few counts were recorded for this clonotype. The chain carries TRBV28 and TRBJ2-4, with 8 bases aligning to TRBD2. Trimming took 6 bases from V and 6 from J; bases not matched to a gene: 10. The CDR3 length is 15 residues. In germline, CDR1 is MDHEN, CDR2 SYDVKM. CDR3 amino acids: CASREGSGDLNIQYF. CDR3 nucleotides: TGTGCCAGCAGGGAGGGTAGCGGGGATTTAAACATTCAGTACTTC.

The gene calls are TRBV5-6 and TRBJ1-2, with TRBD1 matching 7 bases. The trim removed 4 bases at V and 8 bases at J, leaving 8 bases unmatched. Germline lookup yields CDR1 SGHDT and CDR2 YYEEEE. The CDR3 has 13 residues. The CDR3 reads CASSGVAGQGYTF. The CDR3 DNA is TGTGCCAGCAGCGGAGTGGCGGGACAGGGCTACACCTTC. Combining the CDR3 with reference TRBV5-6 and TRBJ1-2 gives the whole variable domain DAGVTQSPTHLIKTRGQQVTLRCSPKSGHDTVSWYQQALGQGPQFIFQYYEEEERQRGNFPDRFSGHQFPNYSSELNVNALLLGDSALYLCASSGVAGQGYTFGSGTRLTVV.